One and the same sample provided the 3 T cell receptor beta chains below, sequenced in a study of blood T cells in healthy people across ages. A second 7 to 11 cycle PCR used barcoded and J-beta primers. TCRdb used MiXCR to reprocess the 5' RACE reads, holding one entry per CDR3 protein. The data hold 750,000 to 950,000 distinct CDR3 sequences, with about 29% observed a single time. These records were also assigned to another study, of T cells of mothers and their children.

The sequencing sample was made of blood. The receptors derive from a woman in her forties in good health.

This clonotype was found many times. The J gene is TRBJ1-2, the V gene TRBV12-3 or TRBV12-4; D ambiguous. V was cut by 4 bases and J by 5 bases, with 17 bases left in between. The CDR3 extends over 15 amino acids. In DNA form, the CDR3 reads TGTGCCAGCAGTTCCGCGGCCCTTACCCTGTATGGCTACACCTTC. As protein: CASSSAALTLYGYTF.

The CDR3 is CASSSHRGRTEAFF. CDR3 coding DNA: TGTGCCAGCAGTTCTCACAGGGGGCGAACTGAAGCTTTCTTT. V usage is TRBV28 and J usage is TRBJ1-1; 9 bases are a match to TRBD1. This CDR3 comprises 14 residues. V lost 4 bases and J lost 5; bases outside the gene matches: 5. CDR1 MDHEN and CDR2 SYDVKM come from the germline V gene.

The sample holds a few counts of this clonotype. The chain uses TRBV20-1 and TRBJ2-1, with 7 bases lining up with TRBD2. Germline values: CDR1 DFQATT, CDR2 SNEGSKA (reference sequence). The CDR3 runs to 20 residues. With V trimmed by 0 bases and J by 4 bases, 21 bases remained unmatched. The CDR3 DNA reads as TGCAGTGCTAGAGATGGGGAATACTCTGGCGGGGGTGATTATTACAATGAGCAGTTCTTC. Residues: CSARDGEYSGGGDYYNEQFF.